The clone carrying this T cell receptor beta chain was recorded many times. Its antigen is unidentified. The data originate from a study of T cells in Graves' hyperthyroidism and ophthalmopathy. RNA transcripts gave rise to amplified TCR beta CDR3 regions. TCR CDR3 regions were first amplified by RT-PCR with HTBI primers. TCRdb fed the multiplex PCR reads into MiXCR, producing one record per CDR3 protein. The sample holds 530,000 or so distinct CDR3 sequences, approximately 17% seen once. General observations from the study: Most clonotypes that expanded in the thyroid above 0.001 also showed up in blood. A model built on 13 V-J features separated ophthalmopathy from stable hyperthyroidism.

Clinical symptoms, serum thyroxine and TRAb, thyroid ultrasound and orbital computed tomography were used for the diagnoses. Isolation of PBMCs was performed on around 9.8 ml fresh peripheral blood. V shed 0 bases and J shed 8 bases, with 7 bases lying between them. This CDR3 has 12 amino acids. Germline V gene data show CDR1 as LGHDT and CDR2 as YNNKEL (reference sequence). This clonotype was sampled from a woman aged 18-29 years with Graves' ophthalmopathy. V usage is TRBV3-1 and J usage is TRBJ1-2; no definite D call. Sequencing input: blood. The chain's CDR3 is CASSQELGGYTF. The CDR3 coding sequence is TGTGCCAGCAGCCAAGAATTGGGAGGCTACACCTTC.